Listed below are T cell receptor beta chains from one sample, sequenced in a study of Ad26.COV2.S vaccination and SARS-CoV-2 variants. Libraries were prepared by immunoSEQ multiplex PCR; TCRdb keeps only in-frame clonotypes and omits some of them. Of some 340,000 clones listed, around 85% are singletons. The material was peripheral blood, obtained in a trial of Ad26.COV2.S vaccine versus placebo. These receptor sequences come from a person between 18 and 65 years old who received the Ad26.COV2.S COVID-19 vaccine or a placebo. CDR3s include the opening cysteine and the closing phenylalanine or tryptophan. The D gene is left open where the match is weak. Clone size is given for some rows only: seen once, a few or many times, or a class if the clone is expanded.

.	TRBJ1-4	.	TRBV5-1	CASTLGGTNEKLFF	TGCGCCAGCACCCTAGGGGGGACTAATGAAAAACTGTTTTTT
TRBD1	TRBJ1-5	.	TRBV7-2	CASSLTGQDQPQHF	TGTGCCAGCAGCCTGACAGGGCAGGATCAGCCCCAGCATTTT
.	TRBJ2-3	.	TRBV25-1	CASSQSFLARQYF	TGTGCCAGCAGTCAATCATTTCTAGCTAGGCAGTATTTT
.	TRBJ1-5	.	TRBV2	CASEGNRQPYSNQPQHF	TGTGCCAGCGAAGGGAACCGACAGCCCTATAGCAATCAGCCCCAGCATTTT
.	TRBJ2-4	.	TRBV11-3	CASSRKSSSKNIQYF	TGTGCCAGCAGCCGGAAATCTAGTTCCAAAAACATTCAGTACTTC
.	TRBJ2-7	.	TRBV27	CASSRDGPSYEQYF	TGTGCCAGCAGTCGGGACGGGCCTTCCTACGAGCAGTACTTC
.	TRBJ1-1	.	TRBV5-1	CASSLRTGNTEAFF	TGCGCCAGCAGCCTACGGACGGGTAACACTGAAGCTTTCTTT
.	TRBJ2-7	once	TRBV10-3	CAISERRVGEQYF	TGTGCCATCAGTGAGCGCAGGGTGGGCGAGCAGTACTTC
TRBD1	TRBJ1-6	.	TRBV11-3	CASSLGRTGLVSPLHF	TGTGCCAGCAGCTTAGGTAGGACAGGATTGGTCTCACCCCTCCACTTT
.	TRBJ2-1	.	TRBV20-1	CSASLGAFDEQFF	TGCAGTGCTAGTCTGGGGGCGTTTGATGAGCAGTTCTTC
.	TRBJ1-1	.	TRBV4-2	CASSQDLPRVSEAFF	TGTGCCAGCAGCCAAGATTTACCGAGGGTCTCTGAAGCTTTCTTT
.	TRBJ1-1	.	TRBV5-6	CASSPGPGRSTEAFF	TGTGCCAGCAGCCCCGGACCGGGACGGAGCACTGAAGCTTTCTTT
TRBD2	TRBJ2-7	.	TRBV19	CAGRKGTSGGDASYEQYF	TGTGCCGGAAGGAAAGGGACTAGCGGGGGGGACGCGTCCTACGAGCAGTACTTC
TRBD1	TRBJ1-3	.	TRBV28	CASSLKGAAGNTIYF	TGTGCCAGCAGTTTAAAGGGGGCAGCTGGAAACACCATATATTTT
.	TRBJ2-7	few	TRBV7-3	CASSPGTFSYEQYF	TGTGCCAGCAGTCCCGGGACTTTCTCCTACGAGCAGTACTTC
.	TRBJ1-1	.	TRBV6-5	CASSYKALTEAFF	TGTGCCAGCAGTTATAAAGCCCTCACTGAAGCTTTCTTT
TRBD2	TRBJ2-3	once	TRBV5-4	CASSPGLASTDTQYF	TGTGCCAGCAGTCCGGGACTAGCCAGCACAGATACGCAGTATTTT
.	TRBJ2-5	once	TRBV7-3	CASSLTGRDVETQYF	TGTGCCAGCAGCTTAACAGGCAGGGATGTAGAGACCCAGTACTTC
TRBD1	TRBJ2-7	.	TRBV24-1	CATSGTGTLGTYEQYF	TGTGCCACCAGTGGGACAGGGACCTTGGGGACCTACGAGCAGTACTTC
.	TRBJ1-2	.	TRBV10-3	CAISESGAGAFYGYTF	TGTGCCATCAGTGAGTCCGGGGCGGGGGCTTTCTATGGCTACACCTTC
TRBD2	TRBJ2-7	.	TRBV3-1/TRBV3-2	CASSQESYGTDISGGPSTYEQYF	TGTGCCAGCAGCCAAGAGTCATATGGGACAGATATTAGCGGGGGGCCGAGCACCTACGAGCAGTACTTC
TRBD1	TRBJ2-1	.	TRBV5-6	CASSARTGTLVANEQFF	TGTGCCAGCAGCGCCCGGACAGGGACCCTCGTAGCGAATGAGCAGTTCTTC
.	TRBJ1-1	.	TRBV5-4	CASSLAKEGRAEAFF	TGTGCCAGCAGCTTGGCCAAGGAGGGAAGGGCTGAAGCTTTCTTT
.	TRBJ1-2	.	TRBV4-1	CASSQDGHPTNYGYTF	TGCGCCAGCAGCCAAGACGGACACCCCACTAACTATGGCTACACCTTC
.	TRBJ2-7	few	TRBV5-6	CASSLGDPRWEQYF	TGTGCCAGCAGCTTGGGCGACCCCAGATGGGAGCAGTACTTC
.	TRBJ1-4	.	TRBV4-2	CASSQGDGNEKLFF	TGTGCCAGCAGCCAAGGGGACGGTAATGAAAAACTGTTTTTT
.	TRBJ1-1	.	TRBV4-1	CASSHPGGPTEAFF	TGCGCCAGCAGCCATCCGGGGGGACCCACTGAAGCTTTCTTT
.	TRBJ2-2	.	TRBV30	CAWKGWATGELFF	TGTGCCTGGAAGGGGTGGGCCACCGGGGAGCTGTTTTTT
.	TRBJ1-1	.	TRBV6-5	CAVARGQNTEAFF	TGTGCCGTGGCCAGGGGCCAGAACACTGAAGCTTTCTTT